These 27 T cell receptor beta chains originate from one sample sequenced in a study of cytotoxic CD8 clonotypes in ibrutinib-treated CLL. Libraries were prepared by immunoSEQ multiplex PCR; TCRdb keeps only in-frame clonotypes and omits some of them. Here the sample spans 150,000 to 200,000 clones, roughly four fifths being singletons. The material sequenced was PBMCs, taken after 24 months of ibrutinib treatment. These receptors were obtained from a human donor with chronic lymphocytic leukemia.

The chain couples TRBV7-2 to TRBJ1-1; unclear D gene. Looked up from germline, CDR1 is SGHTA and CDR2 is FQGNSA. The CDR3 contains 16 residues. V was clipped by 5 bases and J by 0 bases, with 16 bases between them. The CDR3 loop reads CASSQRSITLNTEAFF. For the CDR3, the DNA is TGTGCCAGCAGCCAGAGGAGTATCACCTTGAACACTGAAGCTTTCTTT.

CDR3 bases: TGTGCCAGCAGACTACCAGGGGGTCCGAACACTGAAGCTTTCTTT. This sequence encodes CASRLPGGPNTEAFF. V is TRBV11-2 and J is TRBJ1-1; 7 bases line up with TRBD1. The CDR3 runs 15 residues. The trim removed 6 bases at V and 1 base at J, leaving 8 bases unmatched. Germline CDR1 SGHAT, CDR2 FQNNGV.

J is TRBJ1-2 and V is TRBV14; maybe TRBD1 (5 bases). This CDR3 spans 13 amino acids. Germline V gene lookup returns CDR1 SGHDN and CDR2 FVKESK. Trimming pared 6 bases from V and 1 base from J, leaving 9 bases between. The CDR3 DNA sequence: TGTGCCAGCAGACCAGACAGTAACTATGGCTACACCTTC. This sequence encodes CASRPDSNYGYTF.

The chain couples TRBV6-6 to TRBJ1-6; D might be TRBD1 (5 bases). The CDR3 length is 13 residues. Germline CDR1 MNHNY, CDR2 SVGAGI (reference sequence). The ends were cut back, 1 base at V and 14 bases at J, with 12 bases in the middle. The CDR3 region is CASSYLQGSSLHF. CDR3 nucleotides: TGTGCCAGCAGTTACTTGCAGGGCTCGTCCCTCCACTTT.

This clone ranks as medium-sized (0.01 to 0.1%). The rearrangement uses TRBV30 and TRBJ2-7, with 11 bases fitting TRBD2. V was pared by 8 bases and J by 4 bases, with 16 bases of the junction left unmatched. The CDR3 extends over 16 amino acids. Germline V gives CDR1 GTSNPN, CDR2 SVGIG (reference sequence). CDR3 region: CAMDYRGTSGNYEQYF. The DNA of the CDR3 is TGTGCCATGGATTATCGGGGGACTAGCGGAAATTACGAGCAGTACTTC.

This chain links TRBV19 with TRBJ2-1, with D unresolved. The germline V gene has CDR1 LNHDA and CDR2 SQIVND (reference sequence). The CDR3 loop spans 16 amino acids. V lost 3 bases and J 0 bases, leaving 12 bases between the germline ends. CDR3 region: CASSIRGKSSYNEQFF. The CDR3, as DNA: TGTGCCAGTAGTATTAGAGGCAAGAGCTCCTACAATGAGCAGTTCTTC.

The chain has TRBV25-1 and TRBJ2-1; possibly TRBD1 or TRBD2 for D (6 bases each). Per the germline V gene, CDR1 is MGHDK and CDR2 is SYGVNS. This CDR3 has 13 residues. The V gene lost 6 bases and the J gene lost 6 bases, with 12 bases spanning the gap. DNA for the CDR3: TGTGCCAGCAGATTGTCGGGGGCCAATGAGCAGTTCTTC. Translation: CASRLSGANEQFF.

This rearrangement joins TRBV10-3 to TRBJ1-2; perhaps TRBD1 as D (5 bases). Germline V gene data show CDR1 as ENHRY and CDR2 as SYGVKD. The CDR3 is made up of 15 amino acids. Trimming pared 0 bases from V and 2 bases from J, leaving 10 bases between. This CDR3 is CAISESAGPNYGYTF. In DNA form, the CDR3 reads TGTGCCATCAGTGAGTCGGCGGGACCAAACTATGGCTACACCTTC.

The chain joins TRBV7-2 to TRBJ2-3, with D perhaps TRBD2 (6 bases). The CDR3 extends over 15 amino acids. Germline V lookup: CDR1 SGHTA, CDR2 FQGNSA. With 5 bases removed from V and 4 bases from J, the gap between germline ends came to 16 bases. CDR3 in DNA: TGTGCCAGCAGCCACGGAGGGGCCAGGGCAGATACGCAGTATTTT. Amino acid sequence: CASSHGGARADTQYF.

The rearrangement uses TRBV5-1 and TRBJ2-3, with 9 positions matching TRBD2. The germline V gene encodes CDR1 SGHRS and CDR2 YFSETQ. This CDR3 has 14 amino acids. Trimming at V came to 6 bases and at J to 0 bases, leaving 2 bases not matched to a gene. CDR3 sequence reads: CASIAGGSTDTQYF. The CDR3 nucleotides are TGCGCCAGCATCGCGGGAGGGAGCACAGATACGCAGTATTTT.

V is TRBV4-3 and J is TRBJ2-7; weak D call: TRBD1 (6 bases). The CDR3 spans 16 residues. Per the germline V gene, CDR1 is LGHNA and CDR2 is YSLEER. Trimming took 3 bases from V and 1 from J, leaving 16 bases between them. The CDR3 bases are TGCGCCAGCAGCCAGGCCTGGCTGCAGGGGTCCTACGAGCAGTACTTC. It is translated as CASSQAWLQGSYEQYF.

V is TRBV19 and J is TRBJ2-6, with 8 bases fitting TRBD1. The CDR3 consists of 16 residues. Germline lookup yields CDR1 LNHDA and CDR2 SQIVND (reference sequence). V was clipped by 2 bases and J by 6 bases; unmatched bases: 6. CDR3 residues: CASSIQGALVANVLTF. CDR3 coding DNA: TGTGCCAGTAGTATACAGGGGGCGCTTGTGGCCAACGTCCTGACTTTC.

This clone is a singleton in its sample. The chain couples TRBV5-4 to TRBJ1-1; 7 bases align to TRBD1. The V gene's germline CDR1 is SGHNT and CDR2 YYREEE (reference sequence). With 4 bases clipped from V and 5 bases from J, the junction kept 8 bases outside the gene matches. The CDR3 spans 14 residues. The CDR3 DNA sequence: TGTGCCAGCAGCCAAGACAGGGTGGGAACTGAAGCTTTCTTT. It specifies CASSQDRVGTEAFF.

This clone has only a few counts. The J gene is TRBJ2-5, the V gene TRBV19, with unresolved D. The CDR3 has 13 residues. CDR1 is LNHDA and CDR2 is SQIVND in the germline V gene (reference sequence). V was clipped by 3 bases and J by 1 base, with 6 bases between them. In DNA form, the CDR3 reads TGTGCCAGTAGTATCGACTTCCAAGAGACCCAGTACTTC. Translation gives CASSIDFQETQYF.

This clone has a single count. The chain carries TRBV6-4 and TRBJ2-1, with TRBD2 matching over 12 bases. CDR3 length equals 19 residues. Germline V gives CDR1 MRHNA, CDR2 SNTAGT. V was pared by 0 bases and J by 2 bases, with 8 bases of the junction left unmatched. CDR3 residues: CASSDSGQLAGGPYNEQFF. The CDR3 nucleotides are TGTGCCAGCAGTGACTCGGGTCAACTAGCGGGAGGTCCCTACAATGAGCAGTTCTTC.

The chain uses TRBV21-1 and TRBJ2-1; no check of the table's D call, TRBD1, against the DNA was made. TRBV21-1 is flagged as a pseudogene. The CDR3 consists of 16 residues. The CDR3, as DNA: TGTGCCAGCAGGGGGCAGGGGATGATTTTTTACAATGAGCAGTTCTTC. It codes for CASRGQGMIFYNEQFF.

The gene calls are TRBV27 and TRBJ1-3, with D perhaps TRBD1 (5 bases). Germline loops: CDR1 MNHEY, CDR2 SMNVEV (reference sequence). Trimming cost V 5 bases and J 3 bases, with 17 bases left between them. This CDR3 is built from 16 residues. CDR3 nucleotide sequence: TGTGCCAGCAGTCTCACAGGTCTTTATCGTGGAAACACCATATATTTT. Its translation is CASSLTGLYRGNTIYF.

The chain couples TRBV7-3 to TRBJ2-6, with unresolved D. CDR3 length: 16 amino acids. Germline lookup yields CDR1 SGHTA and CDR2 FQGTGA. The V end was cut by 2 bases, the J end by 3 bases, with 11 bases between. This CDR3 reads CASSLGQFGGANVLTF. The CDR3 DNA reads TGTGCCAGCAGCTTAGGGCAGTTCGGTGGGGCCAACGTCCTGACTTTC.

The chain joins TRBV5-1 to TRBJ2-7; perhaps TRBD2 as D (5 bases). This CDR3 comprises 12 residues. V dropped 5 bases and J dropped 1 base, with 7 bases sitting between them. Germline CDR1 is SGHRS and CDR2 is YFSETQ. The CDR3: CASSERSYEQYF. CDR3 nucleotide sequence: TGCGCCAGCAGTGAGCGGTCCTACGAGCAGTACTTC.

V usage is TRBV5-1 and J usage is TRBJ1-5, with a possible D match to TRBD1 (5 bases). The CDR3 consists of 15 residues. Germline values: CDR1 SGHRS, CDR2 YFSETQ. Trimming removed 1 base at V and 4 bases at J, with 12 bases between. CDR3 in DNA: TGCGCCAGCAGCTTGACCGGGACCTATAATCAGCCCCAGCATTTT. This codes for CASSLTGTYNQPQHF.

The rearrangement joins TRBV4-3 to TRBJ2-4, with D unclear. CDR3 length: 15 residues. The V and J ends lost 0 bases and 6 bases respectively, with 12 bases between them. Germline V gives CDR1 LGHNA, CDR2 YSLEER. The CDR3 region is CASSQDPTLRNIQYF. CDR3 sequence (DNA): TGCGCCAGCAGCCAAGACCCCACCCTACGAAACATTCAGTACTTC.

The chain uses TRBV5-4 and TRBJ1-4, with 7 bases that match TRBD1. The V gene end was trimmed by 4 bases and the J gene end by 1 base; junction bases not matched to a gene: 4. The V gene's germline CDR1 is SGHNT and CDR2 YYREEE (reference sequence). The CDR3 runs 15 residues. The CDR3 sequence is CASSKGQQTNEKLFF. The CDR3 nucleotides read TGTGCCAGCAGCAAGGGACAGCAAACTAATGAAAAACTGTTTTTT.

The chain combines TRBV27 with TRBJ1-5; the match to TRBD1 covers 12 bases. With 3 bases clipped from V and 4 bases from J, the junction kept 10 bases outside the gene matches. The length of the CDR3 is 18 residues. CDR1 and CDR2 (germline): MNHEY, SMNVEV (reference sequence). The DNA for the CDR3 is TGTGCCAGCAGTTTCTTACCAGGGACAGGGGGCGCGAATCAGCCCCAGCATTTT. This encodes CASSFLPGTGGANQPQHF.

This clone turned up a few times. This sequence joins TRBV20-1 and TRBJ2-7, with TRBD1 as a possible D gene (6 bases). The length of the CDR3 is 11 residues. Germline assignment: CDR1 DFQATT and CDR2 SNEGSKA (reference sequence). The CDR3 nucleotides read TGCAGCGCCGACAGGTTGGGGGAGCAGTACTTC. It encodes CSADRLGEQYF.

The chain joins TRBV5-6 to TRBJ2-3; D may be TRBD1 or TRBD2 (5 bases each). Germline V gene data show CDR1 as SGHDT and CDR2 as YYEEEE. The CDR3 length is 14 residues. V lost 4 bases to trimming and J lost 7 bases, with 16 bases between them. CDR3 in DNA: TGTGCCAGCAGCCGGGGACCCATTCCATATACGCAGTATTTT. This codes for CASSRGPIPYTQYF. The variable domain in full, completed from reference TRBV5-6 and TRBJ2-3, reads DAGVTQSPTHLIKTRGQQVTLRCSPKSGHDTVSWYQQALGQGPQFIFQYYEEEERQRGNFPDRFSGHQFPNYSSELNVNALLLGDSALYLCASSRGPIPYTQYFGPGTRLTVL.

The chain couples TRBV9 to TRBJ2-1, with D unclear. Germline CDR1 SGDLS, CDR2 YYNGEE. The CDR3 is 15 amino acids. Trimming took off 0 bases at V and 8 bases at J, with 15 bases between the two ends. The CDR3 sequence is CASSVVGWLGDEQFF. In nucleotides, the CDR3 is TGTGCCAGCAGCGTAGTCGGCTGGTTAGGCGATGAGCAGTTCTTC.

The chain recombines TRBV6-5 with TRBJ1-4; the match to TRBD1 covers 8 bases. CDR3 size: 14 residues. V gave up 2 bases and J gave up 7 bases; unmatched junction bases: 3. The germline gives CDR1 MNHEY, CDR2 SVGAGI. The CDR3 reads CASSYGRGLEKLFF. CDR3 DNA: TGTGCCAGCAGTTACGGCAGGGGGCTTGAAAAACTGTTTTTT.